This T cell receptor (beta chain) appears in the sequencing data of a study of memory CD4+ T cells and cytomegalovirus serostatus. Study-wide results and caveats: About 40% of the roughly 150 known CMV-associated TCRbeta sequences appeared in CD4+ memory.

The sort gate was single viable CD3+CD4+CD8-CD45RO+ cells for memory CD4+ T cells. Donors' CMV status reflects serum IgG against pp150, pp28, p38, p52. The V and J ends lost 4 bases and 7 bases, in that order; junction bases with no gene match: 16. The CDR3 covers 19 residues. Germline V CDR1 and CDR2: LGHNA, YSLEER. Methods used by the authors: After removing out-of-frame reads, around 2.2 million distinct TCRbeta sequences remained. The repertoire was sequenced with immunoSEQ multiplex PCR; TCRdb's copy has only in-frame clones and lacks some. The V and J calls and the clone size are those of that table, but D and trimming were determined from the DNA. This sample has roughly 50,000 clones, with approximately 86% found just once. This clone turned up a few times. Its antigen remains unidentified.

The sample consisted of memory CD4+ T cells from blood. The chain uses TRBV4-3 and TRBJ2-7, with 16 bases lining up with TRBD2. The receptor comes from an adult in good health and CMV-seronegative. Some clones in this sample may be carry-over from other donors' samples. CDR3 loop: CASSLRATGTSGRAWEQYF. The DNA of the CDR3 is TGCGCCAGCAGCCTACGGGCCACCGGGACTAGCGGGAGGGCGTGGGAGCAGTACTTC.